Below, 10 T cell receptor beta chains from the same sample are listed, as sequenced in a study of blood T cells in healthy people across ages. A second PCR, run for roughly 7 to 11 cycles, used a sample-barcoded 5' primer plus a J-beta primer mix. MiXCR was run by TCRdb on the 5' RACE reads, yielding one entry per CDR3 protein. The repertoire includes about 800,000 distinct CDR3 sequences, 25% of them detected once, and approximately 3.7% sits in the top ten. The same data also went into a second study, on T cells of mothers and their children.

Sequenced input: blood. The receptors were sampled from a boy aged 5-17 years in good health.

There are a few counts of this clonotype. The chain carries TRBV9 and TRBJ2-6; 7 nucleotides match TRBD1. This CDR3 is 14 amino acids long. V trimming: 4 bases; J trimming: 8 bases; junction bases outside the gene matches: 6. The germline V gene has CDR1 SGDLS and CDR2 YYNGEE. CDR3 loop: CASSPRQGSNVLTF. CDR3 coding DNA: TGTGCCAGCAGCCCCCGACAGGGTTCCAACGTCCTGACTTTC.

The rearrangement uses TRBV5-1 and TRBJ2-7; the D is unclear. V was cut by 0 bases and J by 0 bases, with 10 bases left in between. The CDR3 runs 15 residues. CDR1 is SGHRS, CDR2 YFSETQ, per germline. The CDR3: CASSLDPMGSYEQYF. The CDR3 bases are TGCGCCAGCAGCTTGGACCCCATGGGCTCCTACGAGCAGTACTTC.

This clonotype was observed a handful of times. The chain carries TRBV20-1 and TRBJ2-5; unclear D gene. The CDR3 covers 11 residues. Germline V CDR1 and CDR2: DFQATT, SNEGSKA (reference sequence). The V gene lost 3 bases and the J gene lost 1 base, with 3 bases spanning the gap. The CDR3, as DNA: TGCAGTGCTAGTGTCCAAGAGACCCAGTACTTC. It yields the protein CSASVQETQYF.

This clonotype was observed a few times. The chain carries TRBV2 and TRBJ1-2; no reliable D call. The CDR3 runs 13 residues. Germline assignment: CDR1 SNHLY and CDR2 FYNNEI. With 8 bases removed from V and 4 bases from J, the gap between germline ends came to 14 bases. The CDR3 region has the DNA TGTGCCAGCCTCCAGGCGGTAATCTATGGCTACACCTTC. Its protein product is CASLQAVIYGYTF.

This clonotype turned up a few times. The chain uses TRBV29-1 and TRBJ2-5; the match to TRBD2 covers 11 bases. The CDR3 runs to 13 residues. Germline values: CDR1 SQVTM, CDR2 ANQGSEA. Trimming took 8 bases from V and 3 from J; bases not matched to a gene: 5. The CDR3 region has the DNA TGCAGCCACGATAGCGGGAGGGAAGAGACCCAGTACTTC. This gives the protein CSHDSGREETQYF.

This clonotype has more than one count but fewer than ten. One junction end disagrees with the germline gene, perhaps due to a read error. This chain connects TRBV29-1 to TRBJ1-1, with D unclear. Germline lookup yields CDR1 SQVTM and CDR2 ANQGSEA. This CDR3 comprises 14 residues. The CDR3 protein is CSIEGRRFNTEAFF. In DNA form, the CDR3 reads TGCAGCATTGAAGGGAGACGATTTAACACTGAGGCTTTCTTT.

The chain combines TRBV28 with TRBJ2-1, with 7 bases identical to TRBD1. V lost 3 bases and J lost 5; bases outside the gene matches: 7. Germline V gives CDR1 MDHEN, CDR2 SYDVKM. The length of the CDR3 is 15 residues. The CDR3: CASSFERQGDNEQFF. CDR3 in DNA: TGTGCCAGCAGTTTTGAGAGACAGGGAGACAATGAGCAGTTCTTC.

The CDR3 DNA reads TGTGCCACCAGCTATATAGCGGGATCCTACGAGCAGTACTTC. Translated, it gives CATSYIAGSYEQYF. The V call is TRBV6-5, the J call TRBJ2-7; 8 nucleotides match TRBD2. V lost 10 bases, J lost 1 base, and 9 bases stayed unmatched. This CDR3 is built from 14 residues. Looked up from germline, CDR1 is MNHEY and CDR2 is SVGAGI.

The rearrangement links TRBV6-2 or TRBV6-3 to TRBJ2-7; TRBD1 matches 8 bases. CDR3 length: 17 amino acids. J gave up 5 bases and V 1 base, and 13 bases lay outside the gene matches. Per the germline V gene, CDR1 is MNHEY and CDR2 is SVGEGT. CDR3 region: CASSYFPSGQVIHEQYF. The CDR3 bases are TGTGCCAGCAGTTACTTCCCCTCGGGACAGGTCATCCACGAGCAGTACTTC.

Points on this clonotype: The CDR3 ends on some other residue instead of the conserved phenylalanine or tryptophan, so this is likely a read error. The V and J genes are TRBV11-1 and TRBJ2-7, with 7 bases that match TRBD1. The CDR3 length is 14 residues. In germline, CDR1 is SGHAT, CDR2 FQDESV (reference sequence). The J segment lost 2 bases and the V segment lost 3 bases, leaving 4 bases of the junction unmatched. The CDR3 sequence: CASSFRDSTYEQYL. CDR3 coding DNA: TGTGCCAGCAGCTTCCGGGACAGCACCTACGAGCAGTACCTC.